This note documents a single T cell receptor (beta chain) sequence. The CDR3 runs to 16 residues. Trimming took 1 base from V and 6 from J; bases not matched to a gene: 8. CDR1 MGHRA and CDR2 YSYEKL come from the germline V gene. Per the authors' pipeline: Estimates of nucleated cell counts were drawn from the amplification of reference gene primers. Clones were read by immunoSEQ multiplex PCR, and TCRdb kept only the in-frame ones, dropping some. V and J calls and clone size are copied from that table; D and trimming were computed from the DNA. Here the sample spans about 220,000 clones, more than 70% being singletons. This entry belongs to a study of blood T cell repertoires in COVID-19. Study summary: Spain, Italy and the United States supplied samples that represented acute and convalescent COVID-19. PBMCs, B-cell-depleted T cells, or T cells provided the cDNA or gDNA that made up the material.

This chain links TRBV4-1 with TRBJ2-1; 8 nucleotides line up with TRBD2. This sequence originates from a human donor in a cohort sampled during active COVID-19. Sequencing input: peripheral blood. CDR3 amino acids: CASSQGSGLAGNEQFF. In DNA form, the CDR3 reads TGCGCCAGCAGCCAAGGTTCTGGACTAGCTGGCAATGAGCAGTTCTTC.